What follows are 9 T cell receptor beta chains derived from one specimen sequenced in a study of CD8 T cells in ankylosing spondylitis. TCRdb fed the 5' RACE reads into MiXCR, producing one record per CDR3 protein. The sample consists of under 250,000 distinct CDR3 sequences, approximately 8.4% of them appearing once. Sequencing was carried out using blood, either unsorted or a sorted T cell fraction (not recorded which). These receptors were obtained from a female donor with ankylosing spondylitis or in good health (not recorded which).

This clonotype was counted only a few times. A much larger clone lies a single base off, so this may be a read error. This rearrangement joins TRBV4-2 to TRBJ1-1; the D is unclear. V lost 0 bases to trimming and J lost 1 base, with 3 bases between them. The CDR3 loop spans 13 amino acids. Germline loops: CDR1 LGHNA, CDR2 YNFKEQ. The CDR3 DNA is TGTGCCAGCAGCCAAGATGAGAACACTGAAGCTTTCTTT. This sequence encodes CASSQDENTEAFF.

This clonotype was observed a handful of times. The chain links TRBV6-2 or TRBV6-3 to TRBJ2-1; 9 bases are shared with TRBD2. Germline V lookup: CDR1 MNHEY, CDR2 SVGEGT. V lost 2 bases to trimming and J lost 10 bases; unmatched junction nucleotides: 6. The CDR3 runs to 14 residues. CDR3 protein: CASSYPGTSFEQFF. The CDR3, as DNA: TGTGCCAGCAGTTACCCCGGGACTAGCTTCGAGCAGTTCTTC.

The V call is TRBV7-2, the J call TRBJ2-1, with D unresolved. V lost 3 bases and J 1 base, leaving 10 bases between the germline ends. The length of the CDR3 is 15 residues. Germline-derived CDR1 and CDR2 are SGHTA and FQGNSA. Here the CDR3 DNA reads TGTGCCAGCAGCTTCGGACCCCCGTCCTACAATGAGCAGTTCTTC. Translating gives CASSFGPPSYNEQFF.

In the case of this clonotype: Possible read error: a much larger clone is one base away. V is TRBV4-2 and J is TRBJ1-1, with D perhaps TRBD1 (5 bases). V lost 0 bases and J lost 5, with 10 bases in between. The length of the CDR3 is 14 residues. Germline CDR1 LGHNA, CDR2 YNFKEQ. Here the CDR3 DNA reads TGTGCCAGCAGCCAAGAGCGGGGGAGGACTGAAGCTTTCTTT. Amino acid sequence: CASSQERGRTEAFF.

The chain recombines TRBV14 with TRBJ2-7; no reliable D call. CDR1 is SGHDN and CDR2 is FVKESK in the germline V gene. Trimming removed 1 base from V and 0 bases from J, with 4 bases in between. The CDR3 is made up of 13 amino acids. The CDR3 region is CASSQGRSYEQYF. The DNA for the CDR3 is TGTGCCAGCAGCCAAGGCCGCTCCTACGAGCAGTACTTC.

This clonotype has ten or more counts. The V and J genes are TRBV12-3 or TRBV12-4 and TRBJ2-5; D not certain. This CDR3 has 13 residues. With 2 bases removed from V and 5 bases from J, the gap between germline ends came to 9 bases. The CDR3 DNA follows: TGTGCCAGCAGTTTAAATAGATGGGAGACCCAGTACTTC. The encoded protein is CASSLNRWETQYF.

This clonotype was recorded many times. The chain recombines TRBV28 with TRBJ2-6; D remains ambiguous. Germline V gives CDR1 MDHEN, CDR2 SYDVKM. V was pared by 1 base and J by 9 bases, with 10 bases between. The CDR3 has 14 amino acids. DNA for the CDR3: TGTGCCAGCAGTTTATACTTGGTGGGCAACGTCCTGACTTTC. Translating gives CASSLYLVGNVLTF.

This clonotype was found many times. This chain joins TRBV29-1 and TRBJ1-2; D is uncertain. Germline V CDR1 and CDR2: SQVTM, ANQGSEA. CDR3 length equals 11 residues. V lost 1 base and J lost 4, with 4 bases in between. The CDR3 loop reads CSVEAFYGYTF. The CDR3 DNA reads as TGCAGCGTTGAAGCTTTCTATGGCTACACCTTC.

In its sample, this clonotype was seen many times. The CDR3 spells CSARPRETQYF. CDR3 coding DNA: TGCAGTGCTAGACCCAGGGAGACCCAGTACTTC. The chain recombines TRBV20-1 with TRBJ2-5; no firm D call. V shed 2 bases and J shed 5 bases, with 6 bases lying between them. The germline CDR1 and CDR2 sequences are DFQATT and SNEGSKA (reference sequence). The CDR3 has 11 amino acids.